This TCR beta chain was profiled in a study of PD-1 blockade in classical Hodgkin lymphoma. Overall study: Patients were treated with nivolumab at 3 mg/kg, and this was given intravenously every 2 weeks.

Germline V gene sequence: CDR1 PRHDT, CDR2 FYEKMQ (reference sequence). The CDR3 is 14 amino acids. V was trimmed by 5 bases and J by 4 bases, leaving 11 bases between them. Here immunoSEQ multiplex PCR was the method, and the copy in TCRdb shows in-frame clones only, minus some. The sample consists of 19,000 or so clones, 80% of them appearing once. Stated time point: cycle 4 day 1 (C4D1), after less than seven weeks of nivolumab. Every patient was affected by relapse after autologous stem cell transplantation, while exposure to brentuximab vedotin was not uniform. The TCR was taken from a human donor with classical Hodgkin lymphoma. Sequencing was performed on peripheral blood mononuclear cells (PBMCs), taken before the fourth cycle of nivolumab. The chain uses TRBV13 and TRBJ1-4, with a weak D call TRBD1 (6 bases). The CDR3 protein is CASSRQELNEKLFF. The DNA for the CDR3 is TGTGCCAGCAGCAGACAGGAGCTTAATGAAAAACTGTTTTTT.